The sequence of this T cell receptor beta chain was determined in a study of molecular identifiers for immune sequencing clone quantification. TCRdb independently ran MiXCR on the PCR reads; one entry per CDR3 protein. Among 40,000 to 50,000 distinct CDR3 sequences listed, 19% were seen once. The sample holds many counts of this clonotype. The CDR3 runs to 18 residues. The germline CDR1 and CDR2 sequences are SGHTA and FQGNSA. J lost 1 base, V lost 4 bases, and 13 bases had no gene match. The sample comprised naive CD8+ T cells from blood, with Jurkat cell RNA spiked in. Subset in this sample: FACS-sorted CD8+CD4-CCR7+CD45RA+ naive T cells. The TCR sequence derives from a human donor in good health. Some libraries in this study had Jurkat cell RNA spiked in. V gene TRBV7-2 combines with J gene TRBJ2-3; 8 bases are a match to TRBD2. The CDR3: CASSYVVAGNLGTDTQYF. CDR3 DNA: TGTGCCAGCAGCTACGTAGTAGCGGGAAACCTGGGCACAGATACGCAGTATTTT.